This T cell receptor beta chain derives from a study of cytomegalovirus exposure and HLA in healthy donors. Vbeta (60) and Jbeta (13) primers were used in the PCR. Some clones are missing from TCRdb's copy, which holds only in-frame ones; the method was immunoSEQ multiplex PCR. The sample carries approximately 190,000 clones, roughly 80% recorded once. V lost 2 bases, J lost 0 bases, and 8 bases lay in between. CDR3 length: 15 residues. Looked up from germline, CDR1 is MNHEY and CDR2 is SMNVEV (reference sequence). This receptor was identified in a woman under 30 in good health and CMV-seronegative. The chain couples TRBV27 to TRBJ2-1, with D possibly matching TRBD2 (6 bases). The sequencing input was PBMCs. The DNA of the CDR3 is TGTGCCAGCAGTTTACCGCGGGGCTCCTACAATGAGCAGTTCTTC. Its protein is CASSLPRGSYNEQFF.